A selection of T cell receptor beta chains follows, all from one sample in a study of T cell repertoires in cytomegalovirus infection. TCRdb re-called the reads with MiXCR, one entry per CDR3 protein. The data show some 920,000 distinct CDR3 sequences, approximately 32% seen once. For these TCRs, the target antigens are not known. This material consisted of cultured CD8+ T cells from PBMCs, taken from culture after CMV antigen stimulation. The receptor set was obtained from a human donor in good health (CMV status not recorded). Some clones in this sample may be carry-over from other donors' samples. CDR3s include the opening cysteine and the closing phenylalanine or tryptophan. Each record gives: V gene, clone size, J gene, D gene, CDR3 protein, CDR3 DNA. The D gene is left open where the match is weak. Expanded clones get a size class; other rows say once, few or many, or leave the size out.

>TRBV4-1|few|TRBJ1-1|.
CASSQVVGGVNTEAFF
TGCGCCAGCAGCCAAGTGGTGGGAGGCGTGAACACTGAAGCTTTCTTT
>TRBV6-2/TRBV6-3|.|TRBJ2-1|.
CASQGPGNNEQFF
TGTGCCAGCCAAGGGCCGGGTAACAATGAGCAGTTCTTC
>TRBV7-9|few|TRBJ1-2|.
CASSFPAAGGYTF
TGTGCCAGCAGCTTCCCCGCCGCCGGTGGCTACACCTTC
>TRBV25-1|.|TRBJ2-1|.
CASSEYQHPENEQFF
TGTGCCAGCAGTGAATACCAGCACCCGGAGAATGAGCAGTTCTTC
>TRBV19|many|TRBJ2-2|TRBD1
CASSALSGTGYLSGELFF
TGTGCCAGTAGTGCCTTGAGTGGGACAGGGTATTTGTCGGGGGAGCTGTTTTTT
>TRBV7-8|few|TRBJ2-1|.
CASSLGVGAYNEQFF
TGTGCCAGCAGCTTAGGGGTAGGGGCCTACAATGAGCAGTTCTTC
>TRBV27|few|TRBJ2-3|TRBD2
CASSLYKLATSTDTQYF
TGTGCCAGCAGTTTATATAAACTAGCGACTAGCACAGATACGCAGTATTTT
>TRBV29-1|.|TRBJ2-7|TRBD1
CSVEGGQSYAQYF
TGCAGCGTTGAAGGGGGACAGTCTTACGCGCAGTACTTC
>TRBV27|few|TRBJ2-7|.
CASSTLQGDSYEQYF
TGTGCCAGCAGTACCCTACAGGGAGACTCCTACGAGCAGTACTTC
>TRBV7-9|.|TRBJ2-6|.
CASSSGTRGAGANVLTF
TGTGCCAGCAGCTCAGGGACAAGGGGCGCTGGGGCCAACGTCCTGACTTTC
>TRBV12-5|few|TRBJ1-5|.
CASGPSGPQHF
TGTGCTAGTGGTCCCTCCGGACCCCAGCATTTT
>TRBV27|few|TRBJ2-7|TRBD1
CASSFLVGTGSYEQYF
TGTGCCAGCAGTTTTCTAGTCGGGACAGGCTCCTACGAGCAGTACTTC
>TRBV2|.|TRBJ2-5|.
CASSGYVGTQETQYF
TGTGCCAGCAGTGGATATGTGGGTACCCAAGAGACCCAGTACTTC
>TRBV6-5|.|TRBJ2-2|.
CASSYFEVANTGELFF
TGTGCCAGCAGTTACTTCGAGGTCGCGAACACCGGGGAGCTGTTTTTT
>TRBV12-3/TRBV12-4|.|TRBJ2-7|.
CASSLGGPNYEQYF
TGTGCCAGCAGTTTAGGGGGACCCAACTACGAGCAGTACTTT
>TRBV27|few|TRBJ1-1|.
CATQGSTEAFF
TGTGCCACCCAAGGGAGCACTGAAGCTTTCTTT
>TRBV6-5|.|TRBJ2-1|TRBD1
CASTYLRDRGLLSSYNEQFF
TGTGCCAGCACCTACCTTAGGGACAGGGGGTTACTGAGCTCCTACAATGAGCAGTTCTTC
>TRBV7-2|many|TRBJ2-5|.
CASSSRLEGGYQETQYF
TGTGCCAGCAGCTCACGACTTGAGGGGGGATACCAAGAGACCCAGTACTTC
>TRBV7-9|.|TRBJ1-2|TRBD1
CASSGGQDPNYGYTF
TGTGCCAGCAGCGGAGGACAGGACCCTAACTATGGCTACACCTTC
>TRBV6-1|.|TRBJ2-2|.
CASSEAPGSTGELFF
TGTGCCAGCAGTGAAGCGCCCGGGAGCACCGGGGAGCTGTTTTTT
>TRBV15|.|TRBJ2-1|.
CATSREGGPNEQFF
TGTGCCACCAGCAGAGAGGGGGGGCCCAATGAGCAGTTCTTC
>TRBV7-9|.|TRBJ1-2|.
CASSSSYGGDVYGYTF
TGTGCCAGCAGCTCAAGTTACGGGGGCGATGTCTATGGCTACACCTTC
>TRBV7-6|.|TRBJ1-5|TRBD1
CASSSSRDSLKRPQHF
TGTGCCAGCAGCTCAAGCCGGGACAGCCTCAAGAGGCCCCAGCATTTT
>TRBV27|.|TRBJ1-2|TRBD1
CASSSTGGAYGYTF
TGTGCCAGCAGTTCCACAGGGGGCGCTTATGGCTACACCTTC
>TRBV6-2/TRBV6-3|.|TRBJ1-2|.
CASSYGSRGISGYTF
TGTGCCAGCAGTTACGGTTCCAGGGGAATTAGCGGCTACACCTTC
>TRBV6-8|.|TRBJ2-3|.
CASTSPRGDTQYF
TGTGCCAGCACCTCCCCGCGGGGAGATACGCAGTATTTT
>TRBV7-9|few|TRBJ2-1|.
CASTVPRDPTHSEQFF
TGTGCCAGCACCGTTCCCAGGGACCCTACACATAGTGAGCAGTTCTTC
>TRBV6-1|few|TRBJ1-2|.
CASAHSTFYGYTF
TGTGCCAGCGCCCACTCAACTTTCTATGGCTACACCTTC